Sequencing of this T cell receptor beta chain was carried out in a study of OX40 agonist ivuxolimab in advanced cancers. Broadly, across the study: Ivuxolimab, which targeted the costimulatory receptor OX40 (CD134), was an agonistic, fully human IgG2 monoclonal antibody. Intravenous ivuxolimab was administered to patients every 2 weeks at six dose levels: 0.01, 0.1, 0.3, 1.5, 3 and 10 mg/kg. Of the roughly 52 dose-escalation patients, hepatocellular carcinoma was present in approximately 20, melanoma in some 15, renal cell carcinoma in 9 and head and neck cancer in 9. The dose-escalation cohort was 82.7% male with a mean age of about 58 years, ranging from about 23 to 85. Patients were allowed to have had prior anti-PD-1, anti-PD-L1 or anti-CTLA-4 therapy, and 40% to 45% of the dose-escalation patients had been treated with checkpoint inhibitors. Partial responses occurred in three dose-escalation patients: two with cutaneous melanoma and one with hepatocellular carcinoma. Peripheral TCRbeta sequencing aimed to test whether ivuxolimab altered TCR sequence diversity and caused clonal T-cell expansion. The paper reports the monotherapy dose-escalation portion (N of about 50 patients) of the phase I ivuxolimab trial.

To sequence the TCRbeta CDR3 region, genomic DNA was isolated from the sorted cells. The immunoSEQ Assay was used to sequence the TCRbeta CDR3 regions. This is the immuneACCESS table as TCRdb keeps it, with only in-frame sequences that have V and J called. A part of the clones is gone; compared with another copy, unresolved V genes explain less than half, and the rest is unexplained. The sample contains 90,000 to 100,000 clones, about nine tenths of them found a single time. The top ten constitute about 0.8% of the sample. The trial excluded patients who had a history of autoimmune disease or who were on systemic immunosuppression. In every dose cohort, peripheral blood was drawn for TCR sequencing at baseline, cycle 4 day 1, and cycle 7 day 1. Samples were obtained from an open-label, multicenter, first-in-human phase I dose-escalation trial of ivuxolimab. Adults with locally advanced or metastatic head and neck squamous cell, hepatocellular, melanoma or renal cell carcinoma were enrolled in the trial. CD4+ and CD8+ T cells were sorted separately from peripheral blood before TCR sequencing.

About this clone itself: Its antigen has not been determined. Base qualities were left out, and no much larger clone turns up one base away.

Overall study outcomes, separate from this receptor: The antigen specificity of the clonally expanded peripheral T cells was not determined. After ivuxolimab, CD8+ T cells had more expanded clones than CD4+ T cells on average. Clonal expansion of both CD4+ and CD8+ blood T cells was observed from baseline to week 6 at doses 0.1 to 3.0 mg/kg. In the 0.1-3.0 mg/kg groups, partial responders were among the patients with the lowest normalized peripheral clonal expansion, particularly in CD8+ T cells. Low levels of normalized T-cell clonal expansion were also seen in some patients who did not respond.

V loses 6 bases at its end and J loses 5 bases; junction bases beyond the gene matches: 6. CDR1 MDHEN and CDR2 SYDVKM are derived from the germline V gene. Taken from cysteine to phenylalanine, the CDR3 has 13 residues. Just the 39-base CDR3 DNA is kept, in frame starting at base 1. This sample comprised CD4+ or CD8+ T cells sorted from blood, obtained in a trial of the OX40 agonist ivuxolimab. This sequence originates from an adult with an advanced solid tumor such as melanoma, head and neck, liver or kidney cancer. The chain was built from TRBV28 and TRBJ1-1; 7 central nucleotides agree with TRBD1. The DNA reads TGTGCCAGCAGCAAAGGGGGCAAGACTGAAGCTTTCTTT. Translated, it reads CASSKGGKTEAFF.